Below, 16 T cell receptor beta chains from the same sample are listed, as sequenced in a study of CD8 T cells in ankylosing spondylitis. Overall study findings and caveats: A TCR beta motif made of 7 to 9 highly homologous variants seemed typical of ankylosing spondylitis blood.

Their antigens remain unidentified. MiXCR, applied by TCRdb to the 5' RACE reads, yields one record per CDR3 protein. The table records 250,000 to 350,000 distinct CDR3 sequences, approximately 8.2% of them present only once. Sequences were obtained from blood, either unsorted or a sorted T cell fraction (not recorded which). The receptors come from a male donor with ankylosing spondylitis.

This clonotype has ten or more counts. The chain recombines TRBV5-1 with TRBJ2-2; no definite D call. CDR1 is SGHRS and CDR2 is YFSETQ in the germline V gene. The germline V and J ends were trimmed by 3 bases and 3 bases, with 6 bases remaining between them. CDR3 length: 13 amino acids. Here the CDR3 reads CASSSEYTGELFF. CDR3 nucleotide sequence: TGCGCCAGCAGCTCCGAGTACACCGGGGAGCTGTTTTTT. Full variable domain (rest looked up from reference TRBV5-1 and TRBJ2-2): KAGVTQTPRYLIKTRGQQVTLSCSPISGHRSVSWYQQTPGQGLQFLFEYFSETQRNKGNFPGRFSGRQFSNSRSEMNVSTLELGDSALYLCASSSEYTGELFFGEGSRLTVL.

The sample holds many counts of this clonotype. The V call is TRBV10-3, the J call TRBJ1-2; 11 bases map to TRBD1. This CDR3 contains 13 residues. The germline V gene has CDR1 ENHRY and CDR2 SYGVKD. Trimming cost V 8 bases and J 8 bases; bases outside gene matches: 7. The CDR3 DNA reads TGTGCCATCTTCGGACAGGGGGCAAGGGGCTACACCTTC. Translated, it gives CAIFGQGARGYTF.

This clonotype was counted only a few times. The chain combines TRBV7-2 with TRBJ1-6, with D possibly TRBD1 on 5 matching bases. Germline lookup yields CDR1 SGHTA and CDR2 FQGNSA. The V gene lost 2 bases and the J gene lost 4 bases, with 12 bases spanning the gap. The CDR3 sequence is 16 residues long. The chain's CDR3 is CASSLSSTGYNSPLHF. The CDR3, as DNA: TGTGCCAGCAGCTTAAGTTCTACAGGTTATAATTCACCCCTCCACTTT.

The chain links TRBV30 to TRBJ2-1; possible D gene TRBD2, 5 bases. Trimming removed 3 bases at V and 8 bases at J, with 8 bases between. Germline V gene lookup returns CDR1 GTSNPN and CDR2 SVGIG (reference sequence). This CDR3 has 11 residues. In DNA form, the CDR3 reads TGTGCCTGGAGCGGACTCGATGAGCAGTTCTTC. Protein sequence: CAWSGLDEQFF.

The chain joins TRBV12-3 or TRBV12-4 to TRBJ1-2; a weak D match, TRBD1 (5 bases). The V end was cut by 2 bases, the J end by 4 bases, with 14 bases between. The CDR3 has 15 amino acids. The CDR3 region has the DNA TGTGCCAGCAGTTTAAAGAGGTTGGGGCGCTATGGCTACACCTTC. Its protein product is CASSLKRLGRYGYTF.

V is TRBV5-1 and J is TRBJ2-3; D not resolved. Trimming cost V 3 bases and J 3 bases, with 17 bases left between them. CDR3 length: 16 residues. Germline V gene sequence: CDR1 SGHRS, CDR2 YFSETQ. CDR3 region: CASSYRTHMVTDTQYF. The DNA of the CDR3 is TGCGCCAGCAGCTATCGCACACATATGGTGACAGATACGCAGTATTTT.

This clonotype was seen many times. The gene calls are TRBV6-1 and TRBJ1-6; TRBD1 agrees at 11 bases. CDR1 and CDR2 from the germline V gene are MNHNS and SASEGT. V was pared by 6 bases and J by 10 bases, with 11 bases of the junction left unmatched. This CDR3 spans 16 amino acids. The CDR3 reads CASRIGQGAFRSPLHF. The CDR3 DNA sequence: TGTGCCAGCAGGATCGGACAGGGGGCCTTTCGGTCACCCCTCCACTTT.

The sample holds many counts of this clonotype. The chain joins TRBV29-1 to TRBJ2-1, with unresolved D. V was trimmed by 4 bases and J by 0 bases, leaving 10 bases between them. The V gene's germline CDR1 is SQVTM and CDR2 ANQGSEA. CDR3 length equals 14 residues. In DNA, the CDR3 is TGCAGCGTTGGGACGGCCAGCTCCTACAATGAGCAGTTCTTC. Translating it yields CSVGTASSYNEQFF.

This clonotype appeared a few times. CDR3 bases: TGTGCCAGCAGTTTCGAATCCAAGGGGCGCGGCTACACCTTC. Protein: CASSFESKGRGYTF. V and J are TRBV12-3 or TRBV12-4 and TRBJ1-2, with D possibly TRBD1 on 5 matching bases. V lost 3 bases and J 8 bases, leaving 16 bases between the germline ends. This CDR3 is built from 14 residues.

V gene TRBV7-8 combines with J gene TRBJ2-2; no definite D call. Germline assignment: CDR1 SGHVS and CDR2 FQNEAQ. There are 14 residues in the CDR3. V lost 7 bases, J lost 7 bases, and 16 bases lay in between. CDR3 residues: CASMNARWGGELFF. For the CDR3, the DNA is TGTGCCAGCATGAACGCCCGTTGGGGCGGGGAGCTGTTTTTT. The full variable domain, rest sourced from reference TRBV7-8 and TRBJ2-2, is GAGVSQSPRYKVAKRGQDVALRCDPISGHVSLFWYQQALGQGPEFLTYFQNEAQLDKSGLPSDRFFAERPEGSVSTLKIQRTQQEDSAVYLCASMNARWGGELFFGEGSRLTVL.

This clonotype was picked up a small number of times. The chain carries TRBV5-5 and TRBJ2-3, with unresolved D. The V end was cut by 6 bases, the J end by 1 base, with 9 bases between. The CDR3 length is 13 residues. Looked up from germline, CDR1 is SGHKS and CDR2 is YYEKEE (reference sequence). For the CDR3, the DNA is TGTGCCAGCATGCCTTGGGGCACAGATACGCAGTATTTT. As protein: CASMPWGTDTQYF.

This clonotype came up many times. The V and J genes are TRBV12-3 or TRBV12-4 and TRBJ1-1; D possibly corresponds to TRBD1 (5 bases). The CDR3 totals 15 residues. V was shortened by 4 bases and J by 1 base, with 13 bases between the two germline ends. The CDR3 region is CASSSRAGGNTEAFF. CDR3 bases: TGTGCCAGCAGTTCCCGGGCCGGGGGGAACACTGAAGCTTTCTTT.

This clonotype was found many times. CDR3 amino acids: CASSPGTSVYNEQFF. DNA for the CDR3: TGTGCCAGCAGCCCCGGGACTAGTGTCTACAATGAGCAGTTCTTC. The chain has TRBV12-3 or TRBV12-4 and TRBJ2-1; TRBD2 matches at 8 bases. The CDR3 has 15 residues. V lost 6 bases to trimming and J lost 3 bases; unmatched junction nucleotides: 7.

The CDR3 DNA reads TGTGCCAGCAGCATAGAACCGGGACAGTTTATTTACGAGCAGTACGTC. Amino acids: CASSIEPGQFIYEQYV. This chain uses TRBV11-2 with TRBJ2-7; TRBD1 matches 7 bases. The CDR3 is made up of 16 amino acids. Germline V gives CDR1 SGHAT, CDR2 FQNNGV.

Relative to its sample, this clonotype is medium-sized. This rearrangement joins TRBV27 to TRBJ2-1, with 9 bases fitting TRBD1. The junction had 6 bases not matched to a gene; V was cut back by 6 bases and J by 3 bases. Germline values: CDR1 MNHEY, CDR2 SMNVEV (reference sequence). The CDR3 length is 15 residues. The CDR3 here is CASSLDRGIYNEQFF. As DNA, the CDR3 is TGTGCCAGCAGCCTAGACAGGGGGATCTACAATGAGCAGTTCTTC.

The V gene is TRBV20-1, the J gene TRBJ2-7; D remains ambiguous. Germline values: CDR1 DFQATT, CDR2 SNEGSKA (reference sequence). This CDR3 has 10 amino acids. V was cut by 5 bases and J by 4 bases, with 6 bases left in between. Here the CDR3 DNA reads TGCAGTGCTGGGATGTACGAGCAGTACTTC. Protein sequence: CSAGMYEQYF.